Below are 18 T cell receptor beta chains sequenced from a single sample in a study of type 1 and type 2 diabetes patients. Genomic DNA was the PCR template. A primer set of 30 forward and 13 reverse primers amplified the CDR3. TCRdb ran MiXCR on the multiplex PCR reads and lists one entry per CDR3 protein. Of a few hundred thousand distinct CDR3 sequences listed, around 50% are singletons. Sequencing input: peripheral blood mononuclear cells (PBMCs). These receptors originate from a man between 18 and 29 years old with type 2 diabetes.

CDR3 residues: CASGVGLNEQFF. CDR3 coding DNA: TGTGCTAGTGGGGTGGGGCTAAATGAGCAGTTCTTC. The chain couples TRBV12-5 to TRBJ2-1; D is possibly TRBD1 (5 bases). Germline V gene lookup returns CDR1 LGHNT and CDR2 FRNRAP. The CDR3 contains 12 residues. Trimming shortened V by 6 bases and J by 7 bases, and 10 bases separated the two germline ends.

The sample holds a few counts of this clonotype. The V call is TRBV6-5, the J call TRBJ1-1; perhaps TRBD1 as D (5 bases). The germline gives CDR1 MNHEY, CDR2 SVGAGI. The CDR3 is 11 amino acids. Trimming stripped 6 bases from V and 11 bases from J, with 13 bases between. As DNA, the CDR3 is TGTGCCAGCAGCCCGGGGACGAGGGCTTTCTTT. This gives the protein CASSPGTRAFF.

The V gene is TRBV24-1, the J gene TRBJ1-4; TRBD1 matches 10 bases. Per germline, CDR1 KGHDR and CDR2 SFDVKD. The CDR3 length is 16 residues. V trimming: 4 bases; J trimming: 8 bases; junction bases outside the gene matches: 9. The chain's CDR3 is CATSDRRQGAKEKLFF. For the CDR3, the DNA is TGTGCCACCAGTGACCGGCGACAGGGGGCAAAGGAAAAACTGTTTTTT.

J is TRBJ2-5 and V is TRBV7-9, with a tentative D call TRBD2 (7 bases). The J call may not be correct, given that the DNA end is closer to TRBJ2-1. The CDR3 sequence is 15 residues long. The V gene's germline CDR1 is SEHNR and CDR2 FQNEAQ (reference sequence). The CDR3 DNA sequence: TGTGCCAGCAGCTTAGTGGGAGGGGGGACGAATGAGCAGTTCTTC. Translated: CASSLVGGGTNEQFF.

This clonotype was recorded a few times. This chain joins TRBV6-5 and TRBJ1-1; D remains unclear. Trimming took off 6 bases at V and 1 base at J, with 9 bases between the two ends. CDR1 MNHEY and CDR2 SVGAGI come from the germline V gene. This CDR3 has 13 residues. The CDR3 protein is CASRPYRNTEAFF. Written as DNA, the CDR3 is TGTGCCAGCAGACCTTACAGGAACACTGAAGCTTTCTTT.

The table lists this clonotype with a count of one. CDR3 region: CASSSQVRRGDTQYF. The CDR3 region has the DNA TGTGCCAGCAGCTCACAGGTTCGCCGAGGAGATACGCAGTATTTT. The rearrangement links TRBV7-9 to TRBJ2-3; a weak D match, TRBD1 (5 bases). The CDR3 consists of 15 residues. Germline V lookup: CDR1 SEHNR, CDR2 FQNEAQ (reference sequence). V gave up 4 bases and J gave up 5 bases, with 16 bases separating them.

This chain connects TRBV3-1 to TRBJ2-7; a weak D match, TRBD1 (5 bases). Trimming left V 4 bases short and J 10 bases short, with 17 bases between. Per germline, CDR1 LGHDT and CDR2 YNNKEL (reference sequence). The CDR3 runs 13 residues. DNA for the CDR3: TGTGCCAGCAGCCTAGTATCGACAGACCAACAGTACTTC. It specifies CASSLVSTDQQYF.

This clonotype was seen more than once but under ten times. The rearrangement uses TRBV12-3 or TRBV12-4 and TRBJ2-7; unclear D gene. This CDR3 comprises 11 residues. V was shortened by 8 bases and J by 6 bases, with 11 bases between the two germline ends. This CDR3 reads CASGMRTEQYF. The CDR3 nucleotides are TGTGCCAGCGGAATGAGGACCGAGCAGTACTTC.

This chain links TRBV12-3 or TRBV12-4 with TRBJ2-2; TRBD1 agrees at 9 bases. V was pared by 6 bases and J by 5 bases, with 7 bases of the junction left unmatched. The CDR3 has 15 residues. This CDR3 is CASRIRDRETGELFF. The DNA for the CDR3 is TGTGCCAGCAGAATCCGGGACAGGGAAACCGGGGAGCTGTTTTTT.

This chain uses TRBV12-3 or TRBV12-4 with TRBJ1-6; D remains unclear. This CDR3 has 15 amino acids. V was shortened by 2 bases and J by 5 bases, with 10 bases between the two germline ends. The CDR3 reads CASSLTGSDNSPLHF. The CDR3 DNA sequence: TGTGCCAGCAGTTTAACCGGGTCAGATAATTCACCCCTCCACTTT.

The rearrangement joins TRBV29-1 to TRBJ1-1; D unclear. Germline CDR1 SQVTM, CDR2 ANQGSEA. This CDR3 spans 12 amino acids. Trimming removed 0 bases from V and 9 bases from J, with 11 bases in between. The CDR3 sequence: CSVEDGRVKAFF. The DNA for the CDR3 is TGCAGCGTTGAAGATGGCAGAGTTAAAGCTTTCTTT.

J is TRBJ2-3 and V is TRBV24-1, with 10 bases that match TRBD2. Germline V gene sequence: CDR1 KGHDR, CDR2 SFDVKD. V trimming: 4 bases; J trimming: 5 bases; junction bases outside the gene matches: 11. This CDR3 region has 17 residues. In nucleotides, the CDR3 is TGTGCCACCAGTGACCCTCCTAGCGGGAGTTGGGGAGATACGCAGTATTTT. This sequence encodes CATSDPPSGSWGDTQYF.

This chain joins TRBV30 and TRBJ1-5, with D possibly matching TRBD1 (6 bases). Between the trimmed V and J ends, which lost 2 bases and 5 bases, there was a span of 16 bases. CDR3 length: 15 residues. From germline, CDR1 is GTSNPN and CDR2 SVGIG (reference sequence). CDR3 protein: CAWSLTGGFDQPQHF. DNA for the CDR3: TGTGCCTGGAGTCTTACCGGGGGCTTCGATCAGCCCCAGCATTTT.

This clonotype has just a few counts. This chain links TRBV7-8 with TRBJ2-7; D is unresolved. CDR3 length: 11 residues. The germline CDR1 and CDR2 sequences are SGHVS and FQNEAQ. The ends were cut back, 5 bases at V and 2 bases at J, with 4 bases in the middle. In DNA, the CDR3 is TGTGCCAGCAGCGTAACCTACGAGCAGTACTTC. Residues: CASSVTYEQYF.

The chain links TRBV6-5 to TRBJ2-6; no clear D. CDR3 length: 14 amino acids. The V end was cut by 2 bases, the J end by 7 bases, with 9 bases between. CDR1 and CDR2 (germline): MNHEY, SVGAGI. In nucleotides, the CDR3 is TGTGCCAGCAGTTACGCCGGATCTGCCAACGTCCTGACTTTC. As protein: CASSYAGSANVLTF.

This clonotype was recorded only once. As DNA, the CDR3 is TGCGCCAGCAGCCAAGAGAGAATGGGCAGCTTCGTTGAAGCTTTCTTT. This gives the protein CASSQERMGSFVEAFF. The gene calls are TRBV4-1 and TRBJ1-1, with D unresolved. From germline, CDR1 is MGHRA and CDR2 YSYEKL. The ends were cut back, 0 bases at V and 7 bases at J, with 18 bases in the middle. The CDR3 is 16 residues long.

This CDR3 is CASNDPLGQGVNYGYTF. Here the CDR3 DNA reads TGTGCCAGCAACGACCCTTTAGGACAGGGAGTCAACTATGGCTACACCTTC. This chain uses TRBV9 with TRBJ1-2; 8 nucleotides align to TRBD1. This CDR3 comprises 17 residues. The trim removed 6 bases at V and 2 bases at J, leaving 15 bases unmatched. The germline V gene encodes CDR1 SGDLS and CDR2 YYNGEE.

This clonotype was counted only a few times. The chain is built from TRBV7-2 and TRBJ2-7; D may be TRBD1 or TRBD2 (5 bases each). There are 13 residues in the CDR3. Germline-derived CDR1 and CDR2 are SGHTA and FQGNSA. Trimming removed 5 bases from V and 7 bases from J, with 15 bases in between. The CDR3: CASSQHGGVEQYF. The CDR3 coding sequence is TGTGCCAGCAGCCAACATGGGGGTGTGGAGCAGTACTTC.